This record concerns one TCR beta chain sequence. The entry originates in a study of blood T cell repertoires in COVID-19. Study context: Spain, Italy and the United States supplied samples that represented acute and convalescent COVID-19. PBMCs, B-cell-depleted T cells, or T cells provided the cDNA or gDNA that made up the material.

V lost 2 bases and J lost 4; bases outside the gene matches: 15. The CDR3 is made up of 18 amino acids. Germline V gene sequence: CDR1 MNHNS, CDR2 SASEGT. In the authors' workflow: The assay estimated nucleated cells by amplifying reference gene primers. Profiled with immunoSEQ multiplex PCR; TCRdb holds only in-frame clones, not every one. V and J calls and clone size are those listed in that table; D and trimming were worked out from the DNA. The repertoire has some 300,000 clones, roughly 87% of them found once; the top ten carry approximately 2.2%. Sequencing was carried out using peripheral blood. This chain links TRBV6-1 with TRBJ1-2; 8 nucleotides align to TRBD1. This receptor was obtained from a man younger than 30 with active or convalescent COVID-19. The CDR3 nucleotides read TGTGCCAGCAGTGAATCTGGGACAGGCTATGTCTGGCCCTATGGCTACACCTTC. Translation: CASSESGTGYVWPYGYTF.